Following are 3 T cell receptor beta chains from one sample sequenced in a study of control samples from healthy donors and cancer patients. Some clones are missing from TCRdb's copy, which holds only in-frame ones; the method was immunoSEQ multiplex PCR. The data contain 100,000 to 150,000 clones, around 92% of them seen just once; the ten biggest clones take up approximately 0.57%. The material sequenced was PBMCs. The receptor set was obtained from a man older than 75 with head and neck cancer.

This chain connects TRBV3-1 (or the pseudogene TRBV3-2) to TRBJ2-5; 11 nucleotides match TRBD2. The CDR3 is 17 amino acids. V shed 4 bases, J shed 5 bases, and the junction held 12 bases outside the gene matches. The germline CDR1 and CDR2 sequences are LGHDT and YNNKEL (reference sequence). CDR3 loop: CASSPGTSGGAWETQYF. CDR3 in DNA: TGTGCCAGCAGCCCTGGGACTAGCGGAGGCGCGTGGGAGACCCAGTACTTC.

This chain links TRBV4-1 with TRBJ2-1; unclear D gene. Trimming cost V 2 bases and J 0 bases, with 11 bases left between them. Per germline, CDR1 MGHRA and CDR2 YSYEKL. This CDR3 is built from 16 residues. The CDR3 spells CASSQFFGTSYNEQFF. CDR3 DNA sequence: TGCGCCAGCAGCCAATTTTTCGGAACCTCCTACAATGAGCAGTTCTTC.

The V gene is TRBV5-1, the J gene TRBJ1-1, with D possibly being TRBD1 (6 bases). The CDR3 has 17 amino acids. Per the germline V gene, CDR1 is SGHRS and CDR2 is YFSETQ. Trimming removed 2 bases from V and 0 bases from J, with 17 bases in between. CDR3 bases: TGCGCCAGCAGCTTTCAGGGGCCACTAACCGTGAACACTGAAGCTTTCTTT. As protein: CASSFQGPLTVNTEAFF.